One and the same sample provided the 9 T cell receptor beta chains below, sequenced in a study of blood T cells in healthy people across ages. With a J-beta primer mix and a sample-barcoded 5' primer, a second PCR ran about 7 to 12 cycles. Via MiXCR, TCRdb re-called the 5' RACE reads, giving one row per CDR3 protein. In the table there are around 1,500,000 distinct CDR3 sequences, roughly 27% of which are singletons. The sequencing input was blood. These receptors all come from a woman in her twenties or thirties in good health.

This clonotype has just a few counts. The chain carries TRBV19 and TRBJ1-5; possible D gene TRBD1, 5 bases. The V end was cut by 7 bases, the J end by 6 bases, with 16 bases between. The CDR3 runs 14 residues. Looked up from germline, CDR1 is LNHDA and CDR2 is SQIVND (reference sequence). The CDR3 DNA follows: TGTGCCAGTAAGTCTGGGGCCCCCAGTCAGCCCCAGCATTTT. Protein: CASKSGAPSQPQHF.

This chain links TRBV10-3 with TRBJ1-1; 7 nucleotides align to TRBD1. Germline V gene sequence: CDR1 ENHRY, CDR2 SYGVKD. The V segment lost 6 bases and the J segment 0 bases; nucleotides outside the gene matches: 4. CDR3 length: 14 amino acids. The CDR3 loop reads CAIRGQLLNTEAFF. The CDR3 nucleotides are TGTGCCATCAGGGGACAGCTCCTGAACACTGAAGCTTTCTTT.

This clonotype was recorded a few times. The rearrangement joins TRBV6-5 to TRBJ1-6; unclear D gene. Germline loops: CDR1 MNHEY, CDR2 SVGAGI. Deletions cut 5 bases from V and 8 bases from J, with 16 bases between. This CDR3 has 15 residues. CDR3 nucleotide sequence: TGTGCCAGCAGTCTGACTTACCCAAGGGATTCACCCCTCCACTTT. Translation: CASSLTYPRDSPLHF.

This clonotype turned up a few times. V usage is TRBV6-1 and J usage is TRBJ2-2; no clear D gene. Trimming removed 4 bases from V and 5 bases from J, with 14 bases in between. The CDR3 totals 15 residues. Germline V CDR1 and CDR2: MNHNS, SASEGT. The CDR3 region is CASSAVIRATGELFF. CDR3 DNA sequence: TGTGCCAGCAGTGCAGTGATTAGGGCGACCGGGGAGCTGTTTTTT.

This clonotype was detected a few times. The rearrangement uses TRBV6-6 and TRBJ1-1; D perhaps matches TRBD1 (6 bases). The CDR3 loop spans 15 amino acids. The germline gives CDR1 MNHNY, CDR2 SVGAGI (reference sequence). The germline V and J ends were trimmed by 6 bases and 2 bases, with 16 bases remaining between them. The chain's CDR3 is CASSSTDSYNTEAFF. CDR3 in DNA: TGTGCCAGCAGCTCCACGGACAGTTATAACACTGAAGCTTTCTTT.

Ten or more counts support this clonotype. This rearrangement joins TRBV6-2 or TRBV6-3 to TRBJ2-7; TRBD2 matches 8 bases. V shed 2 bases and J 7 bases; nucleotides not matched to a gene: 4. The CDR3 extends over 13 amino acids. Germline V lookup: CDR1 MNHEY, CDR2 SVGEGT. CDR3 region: CASSYGLAGEQYF. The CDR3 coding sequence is TGTGCCAGCAGTTACGGACTAGCTGGTGAGCAGTACTTC.

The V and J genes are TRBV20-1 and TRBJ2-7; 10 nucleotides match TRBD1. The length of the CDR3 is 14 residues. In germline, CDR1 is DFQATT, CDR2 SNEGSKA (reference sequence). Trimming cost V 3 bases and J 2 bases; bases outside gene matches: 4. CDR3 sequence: CSASSGQGTYEQYF. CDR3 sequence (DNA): TGCAGTGCTAGCTCGGGACAGGGGACCTACGAGCAGTACTTC.

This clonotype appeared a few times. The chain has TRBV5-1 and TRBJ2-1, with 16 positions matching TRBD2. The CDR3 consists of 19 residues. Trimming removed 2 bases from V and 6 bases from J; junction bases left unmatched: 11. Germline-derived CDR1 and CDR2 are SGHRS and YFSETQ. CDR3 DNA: TGCGCCAGCAGCTTTTTGCGGGGACTAGCGGGAGGGCCTCGCAATGAGCAGTTCTTC. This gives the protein CASSFLRGLAGGPRNEQFF.

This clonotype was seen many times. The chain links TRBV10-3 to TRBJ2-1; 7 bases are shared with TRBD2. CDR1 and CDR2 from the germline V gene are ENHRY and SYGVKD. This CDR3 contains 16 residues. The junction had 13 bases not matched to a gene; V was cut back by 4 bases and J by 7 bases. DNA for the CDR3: TGTGCCATCAGTGCATCTAGCGGAAGCACCTCTAATGAGCAGTTCTTC. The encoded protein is CAISASSGSTSNEQFF.